This T cell receptor (beta chain) was found in a study of human T cells and chemical hapten exposure. Study as a whole: Throughout the roughly 24-week study, diphenylcyclopropenone was applied weekly to the patients' scalps. General study findings and limits: Significantly more large CDR3 similarity clusters were formed by expanded TCRs than by controls. Those TCRs sitting above 1 in 1000 frequency stayed the same with DPC sensitization.

Concerning this clonotype: Its antigen is unknown.

Sample time point: patch test 1, 2 weeks after DPC sensitization. The treatment: therapeutic diphenylcyclopropenone sensitization with weekly scalp DPC. Blood draws came before every patch-test application. Trimming took 2 bases from V and 3 from J, leaving 2 bases between them. The CDR3 has 12 amino acids. One entry per CDR3 protein, called by TCRdb with MiXCR from the RACE reads. The data contain roughly 180,000 distinct CDR3 sequences, around 22% of them singletons. The TCR originated in a woman aged 50 to 65 with alopecia areata. Some clones in this sample may be carry-over from other donors' samples. This specimen consisted of whole blood, obtained in connection with sensitization to the hapten diphenylcyclopropenone (DPC). This chain links TRBV12-3 or TRBV12-4 with TRBJ1-3; D gene unclear. The chain's CDR3 is CASSLNGNTIYF. The DNA for the CDR3 is TGTGCCAGCAGTTTAAATGGAAACACCATATATTTT.